This entry features one T cell receptor (beta chain) sequence. What it binds is unknown. The study separated CD4+ cells into CD45RA+ naive and CD45RA-negative memory subsets. CDR1 and CDR2 from the germline V gene are LNHDA and SQIVND (reference sequence). With V trimmed by 6 bases and J by 0 bases, 13 bases remained unmatched. The CDR3 contains 18 residues. This record belongs to a study of shared clonotypes between healthy human individuals. On the study more broadly: For every donor, three CD4 naive, three CD4 memory, two CD8 naive and one CD8 memory plates were used. Whole-study findings and limits: Naive subsets generally exceeded memory subsets in estimated richness.

Replicate PCRs run on sorted subsets employed approximately 180 ng DNA, around 27,000 T cell genomes. The table came from immunoSEQ multiplex PCR; TCRdb's copy has only in-frame clones and leaves some out. Among a few million clones listed, roughly 95% were seen once. Material: naive CD4+ T cells sorted from blood. Subset noted: CD45RA+ positively selected. The chain has TRBV19 and TRBJ1-5, with 8 bases fitting TRBD1. The TCR originated in a man younger than 35 in good health. The CDR3 reads CASSPTGALTFSNQPQHF. For the CDR3, the DNA is TGTGCCAGTAGCCCGACAGGGGCCCTTACCTTTAGCAATCAGCCCCAGCATTTT.